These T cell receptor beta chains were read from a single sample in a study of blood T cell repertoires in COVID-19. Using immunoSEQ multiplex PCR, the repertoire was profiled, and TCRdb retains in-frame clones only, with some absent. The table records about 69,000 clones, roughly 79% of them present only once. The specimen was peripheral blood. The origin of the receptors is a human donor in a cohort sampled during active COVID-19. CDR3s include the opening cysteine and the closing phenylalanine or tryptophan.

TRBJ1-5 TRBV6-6 CASSRPGQGRRGNQPQHF
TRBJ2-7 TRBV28 CASRAPGGTNEQYF
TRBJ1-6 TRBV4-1 CASSQLRTGGNSPLHF
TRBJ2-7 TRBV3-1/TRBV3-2 CASSQVTGEQYF
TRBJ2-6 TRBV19 CASSIVGLAGASGRAGANVLTF
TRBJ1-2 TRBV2 CASRGGGSYTF
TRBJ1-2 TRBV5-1 CASSLVGTVNYGYTF
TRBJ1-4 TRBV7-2 CASSLVSATNEKLFF
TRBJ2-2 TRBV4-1 CASSPPRAEGTGELFF
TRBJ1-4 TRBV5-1 CASSAGQGINEKLFF
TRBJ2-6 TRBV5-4 CASHYVSGANVLTF
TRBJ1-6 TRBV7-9 CASSSGAPGNSPLHF
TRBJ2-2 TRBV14 CASSLRTGGYGELFF
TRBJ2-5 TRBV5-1 CASSMDFGGETQYF
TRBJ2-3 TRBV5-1 CASSLDGGGSDTQYF
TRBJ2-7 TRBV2 CASTGDSYEQYF
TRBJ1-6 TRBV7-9 CASSSGLVFDSPLHF
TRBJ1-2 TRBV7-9 CASSLTGTSNYGYTF
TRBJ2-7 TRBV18 CASSPPTSGLGSGQYF
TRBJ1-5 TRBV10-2 CASSDIQGTNQPQHF
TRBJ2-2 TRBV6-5 CASSSLVGELFF
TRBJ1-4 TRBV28 CASSLGTGDVNEKLFF